These 27 T cell receptor beta chains share one sample of origin, sequenced in a study of STAT5B mutations in CD4+ large granular lymphocyte leukemia. Profiling relied on immunoSEQ multiplex PCR, and the TCRdb table lists in-frame clones only, not all of them. This table holds tens of thousands of clones, 65% to 90% found once. Input material: CD4+ T cells from blood buffy coats. The source of these receptors is a human donor in good health.

The rearrangement links TRBV28 to TRBJ2-5, with TRBD2 identical over 7 bases. The CDR3 length is 13 residues. The germline V gene encodes CDR1 MDHEN and CDR2 SYDVKM. With V trimmed by 3 bases and J by 3 bases, 1 base remained unmatched. The CDR3 loop is CASSLGGKETQYF. For the CDR3, the DNA is TGTGCCAGCAGTTTGGGGGGGAAAGAGACCCAGTACTTC.

V gene TRBV9 combines with J gene TRBJ2-1; TRBD2 matches 9 bases. Germline trimming cut 2 bases from V and 2 bases from J; bases unmatched to any gene: 2. Germline CDR1 SGDLS, CDR2 YYNGEE. The CDR3 has 15 residues. The CDR3 nucleotides read TGTGCCAGCAGCGTTAGCGGGGGACCCTACAATGAGCAGTTCTTC. Its protein is CASSVSGGPYNEQFF. Variable domain in full (rest from reference TRBV9 and TRBJ2-1): DSGVTQTPKHLITATGQRVTLRCSPRSGDLSVYWYQQSLDQGLQFLIQYYNGEERAKGNILERFSAQQFPDLHSELNLSSLELGDSALYFCASSVSGGPYNEQFFGPGTRLTVL.

The rearrangement uses TRBV10-1 and TRBJ2-5; TRBD2 aligns across 12 bases. With V trimmed by 0 bases and J by 2 bases, 4 bases remained unmatched. The CDR3 contains 17 residues. Germline loops: CDR1 WNHNN, CDR2 SYGVQD (reference sequence). The CDR3 nucleotides are TGCGCCAGCAGTGAGTCGTTGACTAGCGGGGGACAAGAGACCCAGTACTTC. Its translation: CASSESLTSGGQETQYF.

V and J are TRBV27 and TRBJ2-2; D uncertain. The V and J ends lost 1 base and 5 bases respectively, with 8 bases between them. Germline CDR1 and CDR2: MNHEY and SMNVEV (reference sequence). This CDR3 region has 14 residues. CDR3 in amino acids: CASSLFSATGELFF. CDR3 sequence (DNA): TGTGCCAGCAGTTTATTTTCTGCGACCGGGGAGCTGTTTTTT.

Turning to this clone: Mismatch with germline at one junction end may stem from a read error. The V call is TRBV7-7, the J call TRBJ2-3; D gene uncertain. Germline loops: CDR1 SSHAT, CDR2 FNYEAQ (reference sequence). The CDR3 has 13 amino acids. CDR3 residues: CASSFQAADTQYF. For the CDR3, the DNA is TGTGCTAGCAGCTTCCAGGCGGCAGATACGCAGTATTTT. The whole variable domain, remainder taken from reference TRBV7-7 and TRBJ2-3, is GAGVSQSPRYKVTKRGQDVTLRCDPISSHATLYWYQQALGQGPEFLTYFNYEAQPDKSGLPSDRFSAERPEGSISTLTIQRTEQRDSAMYRCASSFQAADTQYFGPGTRLTVL.

The chain employs TRBV7-2 and TRBJ1-1, with D possibly TRBD1 on 5 matching bases. Germline values: CDR1 SGHTA, CDR2 FQGNSA. The CDR3 runs to 13 residues. Trimming took 3 bases from V and 6 from J, leaving 11 bases between them. The CDR3 here is CASSFRGAPEAFF. In DNA, the CDR3 is TGTGCCAGCAGCTTCCGGGGCGCCCCTGAAGCTTTCTTT.

The chain combines TRBV6-5 with TRBJ1-2, with 8 bases lining up with TRBD1. Germline V gives CDR1 MNHEY, CDR2 SVGAGI. V lost 4 bases to trimming and J lost 7 bases; unmatched junction nucleotides: 2. The CDR3 has 12 residues. The chain's CDR3 is CASSSGGLGYTF. The CDR3, as DNA: TGTGCCAGCAGTTCAGGGGGCCTTGGCTACACCTTC.

The chain has TRBV11-3 and TRBJ1-1, with TRBD1 matching over 11 bases. Germline assignment: CDR1 SGHNT and CDR2 YENEEA. This CDR3 has 16 amino acids. Unmatched junction bases numbered 7, after V lost 3 bases and J lost 4 bases. The CDR3 region is CASSFNAGTGGTEAFF. The CDR3 DNA sequence: TGTGCCAGCAGCTTTAATGCCGGGACAGGGGGCACTGAAGCTTTCTTT.

V gene TRBV2 combines with J gene TRBJ2-7, with 8 bases matching TRBD1. The V segment lost 7 bases and the J segment 0 bases; nucleotides outside the gene matches: 11. There are 16 residues in the CDR3. Per germline, CDR1 SNHLY and CDR2 FYNNEI. The CDR3 loop is CASNHLGQEFSYEQYF. CDR3 nucleotides: TGTGCCAGCAACCACTTGGGACAGGAATTCTCCTACGAGCAGTACTTC.

In its sample, this clone was seen once. The rearrangement links TRBV6-5 to TRBJ1-3; TRBD1 is a possible D gene (6 bases). CDR1 and CDR2 (germline): MNHEY, SVGAGI. Trimming pared 0 bases from V and 4 bases from J, leaving 10 bases between. The CDR3 runs 15 residues. The CDR3 sequence is CASSYSDRRGNTIYF. The CDR3 region has the DNA TGTGCCAGCAGTTACTCGGACAGAAGAGGAAACACCATATATTTT.

The V and J genes are TRBV5-1 and TRBJ1-2; the D is unclear. Germline lookup yields CDR1 SGHRS and CDR2 YFSETQ. Trimming took off 0 bases at V and 3 bases at J, with 6 bases between the two ends. The CDR3 spans 13 residues. CDR3 sequence reads: CASSLVADYGYTF. The CDR3 coding sequence is TGCGCCAGCAGCTTGGTGGCAGACTATGGCTACACCTTC.

This clone was recorded a few times. The chain combines TRBV19 with TRBJ1-5; 9 nucleotides agree with TRBD1. CDR3 length equals 17 residues. The ends lost 3 bases at V and 6 bases at J; junction bases unmatched: 12. Germline CDR1 and CDR2: LNHDA and SQIVND (reference sequence). The CDR3 bases are TGTGCCAGTAGTATTATGGGACAGGGTAATAAGGGTCAGCCCCAGCATTTT. This sequence encodes CASSIMGQGNKGQPQHF.

This clone was counted once. The chain couples TRBV5-4 to TRBJ2-3; D assignment may be TRBD1 or TRBD2 (5 bases each). V was trimmed by 5 bases and J by 5 bases, leaving 12 bases between them. Germline V lookup: CDR1 SGHNT, CDR2 YYREEE (reference sequence). This CDR3 has 13 residues. The CDR3 DNA reads as TGTGCCAGCAGGGGACCGTCGGTAGATACGCAGTATTTT. Translation gives CASRGPSVDTQYF.

The gene calls are TRBV5-1 and TRBJ2-3, with D tentatively TRBD2 (5 bases). The CDR3 is made up of 15 amino acids. From germline, CDR1 is SGHRS and CDR2 YFSETQ. The ends were cut back, 1 base at V and 6 bases at J, with 15 bases in the middle. In DNA form, the CDR3 reads TGCGCCAGCAGCTTGTCTAGCATCAGTCCCGATACGCAGTATTTT. Amino acids: CASSLSSISPDTQYF. The complete variable domain, with remaining parts taken from reference TRBV5-1 and TRBJ2-3, reads KAGVTQTPRYLIKTRGQQVTLSCSPISGHRSVSWYQQTPGQGLQFLFEYFSETQRNKGNFPGRFSGRQFSNSRSEMNVSTLELGDSALYLCASSLSSISPDTQYFGPGTRLTVL.

The chain employs TRBV6-6 and TRBJ2-1, with 8 bases identical to TRBD1. The V segment lost 6 bases and the J segment 8 bases; nucleotides outside the gene matches: 12. Germline V gives CDR1 MNHNY, CDR2 SVGAGI (reference sequence). This CDR3 has 15 residues. This CDR3 reads CASRRTRGLIDEQFF. CDR3 DNA sequence: TGTGCCAGCAGACGGACCAGGGGGCTGATCGATGAGCAGTTCTTC.

The gene calls are TRBV6-5 and TRBJ1-3, with 8 bases aligning to TRBD1. The germline V gene has CDR1 MNHEY and CDR2 SVGAGI. CDR3 length equals 15 residues. V was pared by 2 bases and J by 4 bases, with 4 bases of the junction left unmatched. The CDR3 region is CASSYTTGEGNTIYF. Here the CDR3 DNA reads TGTGCCAGCAGTTACACGACAGGGGAAGGAAACACCATATATTTT.

This chain's CDR3 is CASSLAAGYNSPLHF. CDR3 coding DNA: TGTGCCAGCAGCCTGGCAGCCGGGTATAATTCACCCCTCCACTTT. The chain has TRBV5-4 and TRBJ1-6; no clear D gene. Germline CDR1 is SGHNT and CDR2 is YYREEE (reference sequence). V was cut by 4 bases and J by 4 bases, with 12 bases left in between. The CDR3 runs to 15 residues.

The V gene is TRBV5-6, the J gene TRBJ2-3, with 7 bases aligning to TRBD1. From germline, CDR1 is SGHDT and CDR2 YYEEEE. V dropped 5 bases and J dropped 4; count of bases not matched to a gene: 1. The CDR3 has 12 amino acids. The CDR3 region is CASRQGADTQYF. CDR3 in DNA: TGTGCCAGCAGGCAGGGGGCAGATACGCAGTATTTT.

The chain recombines TRBV9 with TRBJ2-5; 7 bases agree with TRBD2. Germline CDR1 reads SGDLS; CDR2 reads YYNGEE. This CDR3 has 14 amino acids. V shed 4 bases, J shed 0 bases, and the junction held 3 bases outside the gene matches. CDR3 sequence reads: CASSPSGNQETQYF. The CDR3 DNA follows: TGTGCCAGCAGCCCTAGCGGCAACCAAGAGACCCAGTACTTC.

The chain links TRBV28 to TRBJ2-7; the match to TRBD2 covers 10 bases. The trim removed 8 bases at V and 4 bases at J, leaving 8 bases unmatched. Germline CDR1 is MDHEN and CDR2 is SYDVKM. This CDR3 region has 14 residues. DNA for the CDR3: TGTGCCAGCCGGAGCGGGAGGGCTCTATACGAGCAGTACTTC. Translated, it gives CASRSGRALYEQYF. Full variable domain (missing parts from reference TRBV28 and TRBJ2-7): DVKVTQSSRYLVKRTGEKVFLECVQDMDHENMFWYRQDPGLGLRLIYFSYDVKMKEKGDIPEGYSVSREKKERFSLILESASTNQTSMYLCASRSGRALYEQYFGPGTRLTVT.

Here the CDR3 reads CASSFQGGSYEQYF. DNA for the CDR3: TGTGCCAGCAGCTTCCAGGGGGGATCCTACGAGCAGTACTTC. The J gene is TRBJ2-7, the V gene TRBV7-9; the D gene is possibly TRBD1 (7 bases). With 3 bases removed from V and 1 base from J, the gap between germline ends came to 10 bases. Germline V gene lookup returns CDR1 SEHNR and CDR2 FQNEAQ (reference sequence). The CDR3 is made up of 14 amino acids.

The V and J genes are TRBV7-9 and TRBJ1-3; D remains unclear. The V gene lost 5 bases and the J gene lost 3 bases, with 14 bases spanning the gap. Germline V gene sequence: CDR1 SEHNR, CDR2 FQNEAQ (reference sequence). The CDR3 covers 15 residues. CDR3 residues: CASSPRGRVGNTIYF. The CDR3 region has the DNA TGTGCCAGCAGCCCCCGAGGGAGAGTTGGAAACACCATATATTTT. Using reference TRBV7-9 and TRBJ1-3 for the parts outside the CDR3, the full variable domain is DTGVSQNPRHKITKRGQNVTFRCDPISEHNRLYWYRQTLGQGPEFLTYFQNEAQLEKSRLLSDRFSAERPKGSFSTLEIQRTEQGDSAMYLCASSPRGRVGNTIYFGEGSWLTVV.

The rearrangement joins TRBV7-2 to TRBJ1-2; D gene uncertain. Deletions cut 3 bases from V and 4 bases from J, with 9 bases between. CDR1 is SGHTA and CDR2 is FQGNSA in the germline V gene. The CDR3 runs to 13 residues. Written as DNA, the CDR3 is TGTGCCAGCAGCTTCCCCGGGTCCTATGGCTACACCTTC. Translating gives CASSFPGSYGYTF.

The V call is TRBV4-1, the J call TRBJ1-4; no reliable D call. This CDR3 contains 15 residues. CDR1 is MGHRA and CDR2 is YSYEKL in the germline V gene. Trimming pared 0 bases from V and 3 bases from J, leaving 8 bases between. DNA for the CDR3: TGCGCCAGCAGCCAAGATTCCGTGGCTAATGAAAAACTGTTTTTT. Translated, it gives CASSQDSVANEKLFF.

The sample holds one count of this clone. This chain uses TRBV5-1 with TRBJ2-1; the match to TRBD1 covers 9 bases. V was clipped by 4 bases and J by 8 bases; unmatched bases: 7. In germline, CDR1 is SGHRS, CDR2 YFSETQ. This CDR3 has 14 residues. The CDR3 DNA reads as TGCGCCAGCAGCCAGGGACAGGGCTGGGATGAGCAGTTCTTC. Encoded protein: CASSQGQGWDEQFF.

This chain uses TRBV10-3 with TRBJ2-5, with D unresolved. The CDR3 sequence is 12 residues long. V gave up 10 bases and J gave up 1 base, with 10 bases separating them. The V gene's germline CDR1 is ENHRY and CDR2 SYGVKD. CDR3 amino acids: CATSSLQETQYF. In nucleotides, the CDR3 is TGTGCCACCTCCAGCCTCCAAGAGACCCAGTACTTC.

This chain connects TRBV6-6 to TRBJ1-5; TRBD1 matches 8 bases. The CDR3 spans 16 residues. J gave up 1 base and V 2 bases, and 4 bases lay outside the gene matches. Germline V gene sequence: CDR1 MNHNY, CDR2 SVGAGI (reference sequence). CDR3 nucleotides: TGTGCCAGCAGTTACGGACAGGGAGCGAGCAATCAGCCCCAGCATTTT. It yields the protein CASSYGQGASNQPQHF.